Reported below is one T cell receptor (beta chain). The data were obtained in a study of technical replicates of blood from a few donors. This CDR3 comprises 14 residues. The germline gives CDR1 LNHDA, CDR2 SQIVND (reference sequence). With 10 bases clipped from V and 2 bases from J, the junction kept 7 bases outside the gene matches. Measured with immunoSEQ multiplex PCR; TCRdb has only the in-frame clones, and not every one. The sample consists of about 49,000 clones, 92% of them appearing once. The chain joins TRBV19 to TRBJ1-3, with 8 bases aligning to TRBD1. The sample was PBMCs. This clonotype was obtained from a human donor in good health. Some clones in this sample may be carry-over from other donors' samples. CDR3 sequence: CATRTGNPGNTIYF. CDR3 nucleotides: TGTGCCACAAGGACAGGGAACCCTGGAAACACCATATATTTT.